This TCR beta chain was profiled in a study of T cell responses to AZD1222 COVID-19 vaccine. Regarding the study as a whole: Per reports, nearly half of all spike-specific TCRs target regions that are unmutated in variants. Compared with day 0, the breadth and depth of the Spike-specific TCR repertoire rose significantly after two doses of AZD1222. The sample set comprised mostly white British donors with more females, and clonal diversity was possibly underestimated.

To note about this clone: Its antigen is as yet unknown.

CDR3 length equals 15 residues. In germline, CDR1 is SGDLS, CDR2 YYNGEE. V lost 3 bases, J lost 0 bases, and 10 bases lay in between. Data came from immunoSEQ multiplex PCR; TCRdb stores just in-frame clones and leaves some out. The repertoire holds about 110,000 clones, with over 80% as singletons. The chain is built from TRBV9 and TRBJ1-3, with a tentative D call TRBD1 (5 bases). Sequencing was performed on peripheral blood, taken on day 0 of AZD1222 vaccination. The receptor was isolated from an adult in good health. The CDR3, as DNA: TGTGCCAGCAGCGCCGGGACGGCCTCTGGAAACACCATATATTTT. Protein sequence: CASSAGTASGNTIYF.